Each of the 22 T cell receptor beta chains below was sequenced from the same sample in a study of T cells after yellow fever vaccination. MiXCR, applied by TCRdb to the 5' RACE reads, yields one record per CDR3 protein. The profile covers 500,000 to 650,000 distinct CDR3 sequences, with over 9% appearing a single time and around 14% taken by the ten largest. The sample was PBMCs, taken on the day of the yellow fever booster vaccination. These TCRs come from a man aged 30 to 45 who received the YFV17D yellow fever vaccine.

The CDR3: CSALGQGAFF. CDR3 in DNA: TGCAGTGCTTTAGGACAGGGGGCTTTCTTT. The chain links TRBV20-1 to TRBJ1-1, with 9 bases that match TRBD1. Trimming removed 5 bases from V and 11 bases from J; junction bases left unmatched: 3. CDR1 and CDR2 from the germline V gene are DFQATT and SNEGSKA (reference sequence). The CDR3 runs 10 residues.

In nucleotides, the CDR3 is TGTGCCAGCAGCTTAACTAGCGGGGAATCATACGAGCAGTACTTC. Its protein product is CASSLTSGESYEQYF. The chain joins TRBV7-8 to TRBJ2-7; TRBD2 matches 10 bases. The CDR3 has 15 amino acids. Germline CDR1 reads SGHVS; CDR2 reads FQNEAQ. With 2 bases clipped from V and 4 bases from J, the junction kept 5 bases outside the gene matches.

This clonotype was observed a few times. The chain couples TRBV20-1 to TRBJ2-2, with 8 bases that match TRBD2. The CDR3 has 17 amino acids. Per germline, CDR1 DFQATT and CDR2 SNEGSKA (reference sequence). The ends lost 4 bases at V and 6 bases at J; junction bases unmatched: 16. Here the CDR3 DNA reads TGCAGTGCTAAGAGGCTGTACCGGGAGGGTTGGGCCGGGGAGCTGTTTTTT. This encodes CSAKRLYREGWAGELFF.

This sequence joins TRBV6-1 and TRBJ2-3; tentatively, D is TRBD2 (5 bases). The CDR3 spans 14 residues. V was shortened by 11 bases and J by 0 bases, with 15 bases between the two germline ends. Per germline, CDR1 MNHNS and CDR2 SASEGT. The CDR3 region is CAFSGNHSTDTQYF. Here the CDR3 DNA reads TGTGCCTTCTCCGGGAACCATAGCACAGATACGCAGTATTTT.

The chain couples TRBV5-1 to TRBJ2-1; 7 bases align to TRBD1. The ends lost 4 bases at V and 6 bases at J; junction bases unmatched: 10. This CDR3 is built from 15 residues. In germline, CDR1 is SGHRS, CDR2 YFSETQ. CDR3 bases: TGCGCCAGCAGCCCAGGGGACAGTCGCGGCAATGAGCAGTTCTTC. Translation: CASSPGDSRGNEQFF.

In its sample, this clonotype was seen many times. CDR3 sequence (DNA): TGCGCCAGCAGCTTACAGAATGAGCAGTTCTTC. Its translation: CASSLQNEQFF. The chain combines TRBV5-1 with TRBJ2-1; no definite D call. CDR1 and CDR2 (germline): SGHRS, YFSETQ. The CDR3 is 11 residues long. V shed 2 bases and J shed 7 bases, with 4 bases lying between them.

This clonotype was observed a handful of times. The J gene is TRBJ1-5, the V gene TRBV12-3 or TRBV12-4; possibly TRBD1 for D (5 bases). The V end lost 4 bases, the J end lost 4 bases, and 11 bases lay between the germline ends. This CDR3 has 14 residues. In nucleotides, the CDR3 is TGTGCCAGCAGTTACCTCCAGGGAAATCAGCCCCAGCATTTT. Translating gives CASSYLQGNQPQHF.

The chain employs TRBV29-1 and TRBJ2-4; weak D call: TRBD2 (6 bases). This CDR3 comprises 14 residues. Trimming took off 5 bases at V and 0 bases at J, with 11 bases between the two ends. The germline V gene has CDR1 SQVTM and CDR2 ANQGSEA. The CDR3 DNA follows: TGCAGCGTTAGGACTAAGCTAGCCAAAAACATTCAGTACTTC. Translated: CSVRTKLAKNIQYF.

This clonotype appeared many times. The V gene is TRBV15, the J gene TRBJ2-1, with a possible D match to TRBD2 (6 bases). The V end was cut by 0 bases, the J end by 2 bases, with 11 bases between. The CDR3 is 16 amino acids. CDR1 and CDR2 from the germline V gene are LNHNV and YYDKDF (reference sequence). The CDR3 sequence is CATSRDLGSAYNEQFF. CDR3 nucleotides: TGTGCCACCAGCAGAGACCTCGGGAGTGCCTACAATGAGCAGTTCTTC.

CDR3 protein: CAWTVYTGELFF. DNA of the CDR3: TGTGCCTGGACCGTATACACCGGGGAGCTGTTTTTT. V gene TRBV30 combines with J gene TRBJ2-2; D is uncertain. The V end was cut by 4 bases, the J end by 3 bases, with 6 bases between. This CDR3 region has 12 residues. The germline gives CDR1 GTSNPN, CDR2 SVGIG (reference sequence).

The gene calls are TRBV12-3 or TRBV12-4 and TRBJ2-7; 12 bases align to TRBD2. The CDR3 sequence is 16 residues long. Trimming took 8 bases from V and 3 from J; bases not matched to a gene: 11. CDR3 sequence reads: CASGWRTSGNVYEQYF. CDR3 bases: TGTGCCAGCGGGTGGCGGACTAGCGGGAACGTCTACGAGCAGTACTTC.

This clonotype was counted between two and nine times. V and J are TRBV20-1 and TRBJ2-5; the match to TRBD1 covers 7 bases. This CDR3 comprises 14 residues. V shed 2 bases, J shed 2 bases, and the junction held 5 bases outside the gene matches. Germline V gene sequence: CDR1 DFQATT, CDR2 SNEGSKA (reference sequence). The CDR3 reads CSARPGGVQETQYF. DNA of the CDR3: TGCAGTGCTAGACCAGGGGGAGTTCAAGAGACCCAGTACTTC.

This clonotype was observed a handful of times. The chain is built from TRBV14 and TRBJ2-7; 10 nucleotides line up with TRBD1. Germline-derived CDR1 and CDR2 are SGHDN and FVKESK. The CDR3 runs 18 residues. The V and J ends lost 2 bases and 1 base, in that order; junction bases with no gene match: 11. The chain's CDR3 is CASSQLPGQGPPSYEQYF. The DNA of the CDR3 is TGTGCCAGCAGCCAATTACCGGGACAGGGGCCACCTTCCTACGAGCAGTACTTC.

This clonotype has just a few counts. J is TRBJ2-7 and V is TRBV5-1; D is tentatively TRBD1 or TRBD2 (5 bases each). The germline V and J ends were trimmed by 3 bases and 4 bases, with 17 bases remaining between them. The CDR3 covers 15 residues. Germline values: CDR1 SGHRS, CDR2 YFSETQ. The CDR3 region has the DNA TGCGCCAGCAGCTCCGATGGGGGAATTCGGTACGAGCAGTACTTC. It yields the protein CASSSDGGIRYEQYF.

This chain links TRBV12-3 or TRBV12-4 with TRBJ1-4, with a weak D call TRBD1 (5 bases). This CDR3 has 14 residues. The V end was cut by 5 bases, the J end by 7 bases, with 14 bases between. CDR3 sequence: CASSLPRGSEKLFF. CDR3 nucleotide sequence: TGTGCCAGCAGTCTTCCCCGGGGGAGTGAAAAACTGTTTTTT.

This clonotype has just a few counts. The chain couples TRBV5-1 to TRBJ2-4, with 7 bases lining up with TRBD2. Trimming cost V 0 bases and J 4 bases; bases outside gene matches: 13. CDR3 size: 18 residues. CDR1 SGHRS and CDR2 YFSETQ come from the germline V gene. The CDR3: CASSLVRGVYGAKNIQYF. CDR3 in DNA: TGCGCCAGCAGCTTGGTCCGGGGGGTTTACGGAGCAAAAAACATTCAGTACTTC.

This clonotype was seen more than once but under ten times. This CDR3 reads CASSPAGPAYEQYF. For the CDR3, the DNA is TGTGCCAGCAGCCCCGCGGGGCCAGCCTACGAGCAGTACTTC. The rearrangement uses TRBV3-1 and TRBJ2-7; a weak D match, TRBD2 (6 bases). The germline V and J ends were trimmed by 4 bases and 2 bases, with 12 bases remaining between them. CDR3 size: 14 residues. Germline V lookup: CDR1 LGHDT, CDR2 YNNKEL (reference sequence).

This clonotype was detected only a few times. One end of the junction varies from germline; a read error may be responsible. The chain couples TRBV7-8 to TRBJ2-3; 10 positions agree with TRBD2. The CDR3 has 15 amino acids. Germline V CDR1 and CDR2: SGHVS, FQNEAQ. The CDR3 region has the DNA TGTGCCAGCAGATTAGGACTAGCGGTAACAGATACGCAGTATTTT. It encodes CASRLGLAVTDTQYF. Variable domain in full (rest from reference TRBV7-8 and TRBJ2-3): GAGVSQSPRYKVAKRGQDVALRCDPISGHVSLFWYQQALGQGPEFLTYFQNEAQLDKSGLPSDRFFAERPEGSVSTLKIQRTQQEDSAVYLCASRLGLAVTDTQYFGPGTRLTVL.

The rearrangement joins TRBV20-1 to TRBJ2-1, with TRBD2 matching 13 bases. Trimming at V came to 5 bases and at J to 9 bases, leaving 7 bases not matched to a gene. The CDR3 contains 14 residues. Germline V gives CDR1 DFQATT, CDR2 SNEGSKA (reference sequence). DNA of the CDR3: TGCAGTGCTGACGCCGGGACTAGCGGGACTGAGCAGTTCTTC. It encodes CSADAGTSGTEQFF.

This chain's CDR3 is CASSQSGGITDTQYF. The CDR3 nucleotides are TGCGCCAGCAGTCAATCGGGAGGCATTACCGATACGCAGTATTTT. The chain employs TRBV23-1 and TRBJ2-3, with D possibly TRBD2 on 6 matching bases. TRBV23-1 counts as an open reading frame of uncertain function. The CDR3 extends over 15 amino acids. The V end was cut by 0 bases, the J end by 6 bases, with 13 bases between.

This clonotype was picked up a small number of times. The V call is TRBV5-5, the J call TRBJ2-7; D is perhaps TRBD2 (5 bases). Trimming took off 3 bases at V and 3 bases at J, with 13 bases between the two ends. The germline CDR1 and CDR2 sequences are SGHKS and YYEKEE (reference sequence). The CDR3 length is 14 residues. CDR3 amino acids: CASSWEFSNYEQYF. CDR3 nucleotides: TGTGCCAGCAGCTGGGAGTTCAGTAACTACGAGCAGTACTTC.

This clonotype occurred a few times. This sequence joins TRBV7-9 and TRBJ2-1; a possible D gene is TRBD2 (6 bases). The CDR3 covers 17 residues. Germline CDR1 and CDR2: SEHNR and FQNEAQ (reference sequence). V shed 6 bases and J shed 8 bases, with 26 bases lying between them. The CDR3, as DNA: TGTGCCAGCAGTCCCCCGAGGGAGGCTAGTTCCCTCGATGAGCAGTTCTTC. It encodes CASSPPREASSLDEQFF. Filled out from reference TRBV7-9 and TRBJ2-1, the complete variable domain reads DTGVSQNPRHKITKRGQNVTFRCDPISEHNRLYWYRQTLGQGPEFLTYFQNEAQLEKSRLLSDRFSAERPKGSFSTLEIQRTEQGDSAMYLCASSPPREASSLDEQFFGPGTRLTVL.